What follows is one T cell receptor (beta chain) and its context. No antigen is known for it. With the Oncomine TCR Beta short-read assay, DNA from cultured CD4+ T cells was sequenced. TCRdb re-called the PCR reads with MiXCR, one entry per CDR3 protein. The sample has about 12,000 distinct CDR3 sequences, about 50% seen once. Treatment reported: approximately 9-day PBMC culture with coronavirus spike peptide pools or control peptides (ViraFEST assay). The sample is drawn from a study of vaccination and CD4 T cells after COVID-19. Germline-derived CDR1 and CDR2 are SGHNT and YYREEE (reference sequence). The CDR3 loop spans 15 amino acids. V lost 3 bases to trimming and J lost 2 bases; unmatched junction nucleotides: 6.

Sequenced input: CD4+ T cells from blood, cultured in vitro. This TCR was sampled from a human donor who had recovered from COVID-19. This sequence joins TRBV5-4 and TRBJ2-7, with 9 bases fitting TRBD2. Here the CDR3 reads CASSSASGATYEQYF. The CDR3 nucleotides are TGTGCCAGCAGCTCAGCTAGCGGGGCGACCTACGAGCAGTACTTC.